This paragraph reports one TCR beta chain. Antigen specificity is unknown. Other DNA sequences in this specimen translate into the identical CDR3. Several immunoSEQ plates held equal portions of the genomic DNA taken from each subset. Method: immunoSEQ multiplex PCR; TCRdb's copy keeps in-frame clones and lacks some. The repertoire holds 2 million to 3 million clones, approximately 94% seen once, with more than 0.35% in the top ten. This specimen belongs to a study of shared clonotypes between healthy human individuals. Into CD45RA+ naive and CD45RA-negative memory subsets, the CD4+ cells were split. Per the germline V gene, CDR1 is MDHEN and CDR2 is SYDVKM. V was shortened by 7 bases and J by 1 base, with 4 bases between the two germline ends. The CDR3 length is 12 residues. Overall study findings and caveats: Among a handful of donors, approximately 5% of naive CD4 clonotypes were found in common.

The rearrangement links TRBV28 to TRBJ2-2; D not resolved. What was sequenced was naive CD4+ T cells from PBMCs. Specified subset: CD45RA+ positively selected. The sequence was obtained from a man aged 18 to 29 in good health. Some clones in this sample may be carry-over from other donors' samples. CDR3 protein: CASNRNTGELFF. DNA for the CDR3: TGTGCCAGCAATCGGAACACCGGGGAGCTGTTTTTT.